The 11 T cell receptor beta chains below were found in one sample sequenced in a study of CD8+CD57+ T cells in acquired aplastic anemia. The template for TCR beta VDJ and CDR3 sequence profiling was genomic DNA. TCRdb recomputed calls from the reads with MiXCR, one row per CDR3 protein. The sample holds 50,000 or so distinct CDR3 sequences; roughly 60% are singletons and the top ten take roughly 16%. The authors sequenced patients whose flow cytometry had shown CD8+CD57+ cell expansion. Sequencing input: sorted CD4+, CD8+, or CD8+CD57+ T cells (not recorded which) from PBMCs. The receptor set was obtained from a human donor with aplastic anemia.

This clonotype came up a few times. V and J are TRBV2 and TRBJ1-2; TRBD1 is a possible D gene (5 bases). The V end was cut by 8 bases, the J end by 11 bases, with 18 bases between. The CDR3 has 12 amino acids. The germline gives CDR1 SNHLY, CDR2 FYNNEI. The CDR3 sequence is CASGIMTRGYTF. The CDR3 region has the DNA TGTGCCAGCGGAATCATGACAAGGGGTTACACCTTC.

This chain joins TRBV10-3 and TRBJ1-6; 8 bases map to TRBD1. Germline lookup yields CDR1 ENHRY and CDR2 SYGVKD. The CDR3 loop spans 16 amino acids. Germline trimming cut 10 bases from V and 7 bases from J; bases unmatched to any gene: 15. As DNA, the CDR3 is TGTGCCAGCACCGCCCACGTGGACAGGGCAAATTCACCCCTCCACTTT. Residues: CASTAHVDRANSPLHF.

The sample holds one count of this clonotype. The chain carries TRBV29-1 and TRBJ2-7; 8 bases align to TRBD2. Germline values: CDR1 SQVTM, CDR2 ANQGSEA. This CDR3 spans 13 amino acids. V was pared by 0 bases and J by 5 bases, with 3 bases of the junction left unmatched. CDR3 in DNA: TGCAGCGTTGAAGATGACGGGGGGGACGAGCAGTACTTC. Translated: CSVEDDGGDEQYF.

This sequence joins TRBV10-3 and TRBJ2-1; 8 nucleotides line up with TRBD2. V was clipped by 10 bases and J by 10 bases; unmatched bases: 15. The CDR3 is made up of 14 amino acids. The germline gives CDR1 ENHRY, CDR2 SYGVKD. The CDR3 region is CATRGTGGLGEQFF. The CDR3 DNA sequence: TGTGCCACCAGGGGTACGGGGGGGCTTGGGGAGCAGTTCTTC.

The CDR3 is CSVEDISAFF. The CDR3, as DNA: TGCAGCGTTGAAGACATTAGCGCTTTCTTT. The J gene is TRBJ1-1, the V gene TRBV29-1, with no clear D. V was trimmed by 0 bases and J by 11 bases, leaving 7 bases between them. CDR1 SQVTM and CDR2 ANQGSEA come from the germline V gene. CDR3 size: 10 residues.

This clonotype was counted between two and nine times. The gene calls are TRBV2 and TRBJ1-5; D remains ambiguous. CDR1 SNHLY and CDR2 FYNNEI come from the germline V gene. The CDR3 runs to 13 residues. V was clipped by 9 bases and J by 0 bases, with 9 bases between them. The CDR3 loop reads CASMRNSNQPQHF. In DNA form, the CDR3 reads TGTGCCAGTATGAGGAATAGCAATCAGCCCCAGCATTTT. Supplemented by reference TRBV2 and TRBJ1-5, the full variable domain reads EPEVTQTPSHQVTQMGQEVILRCVPISNHLYFYWYRQILGQKVEFLVSFYNNEISEKSEIFDDQFSVERPDGSNFTLKIRSTKLEDSAMYFCASMRNSNQPQHFGDGTRLSIL.

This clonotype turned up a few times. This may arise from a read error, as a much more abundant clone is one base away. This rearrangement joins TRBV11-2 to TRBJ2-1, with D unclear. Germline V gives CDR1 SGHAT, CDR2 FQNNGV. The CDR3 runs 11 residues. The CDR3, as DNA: TGTGCCAGCAGCCTGGGCAATGAGCGGTTCTTC. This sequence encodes CASSLGNERFF. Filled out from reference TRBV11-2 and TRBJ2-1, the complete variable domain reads EAGVAQSPRYKIIEKRQSVAFWCNPISGHATLYWYQQILGQGPKLLIQFQNNGVVDDSQLPKDRFSAERLKGVDSTLKIQPAKLEDSAVYLCASSLGNERFFGPGTRLTVL.

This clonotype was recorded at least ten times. CDR3 loop: CASSLGRFYGYTF. The CDR3 region has the DNA TGTGCCAGCAGCCTGGGACGGTTCTATGGCTACACCTTC. The chain links TRBV5-5 to TRBJ1-2; D is possibly TRBD1 (5 bases). Trimming took off 4 bases at V and 4 bases at J, with 11 bases between the two ends. CDR1 is SGHKS and CDR2 is YYEKEE in the germline V gene (reference sequence). CDR3 length: 13 residues.

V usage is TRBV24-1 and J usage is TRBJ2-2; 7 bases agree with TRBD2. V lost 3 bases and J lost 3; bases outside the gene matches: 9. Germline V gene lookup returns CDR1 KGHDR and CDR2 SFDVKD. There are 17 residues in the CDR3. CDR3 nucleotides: TGTGCCACCAGTGATCCGTTGGGAGGGATGGACACCGGGGAGCTGTTTTTT. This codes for CATSDPLGGMDTGELFF.

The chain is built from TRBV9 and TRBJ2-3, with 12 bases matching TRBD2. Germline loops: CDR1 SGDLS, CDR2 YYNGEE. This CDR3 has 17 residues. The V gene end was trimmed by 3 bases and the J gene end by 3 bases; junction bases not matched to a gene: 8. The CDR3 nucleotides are TGTGCCAGCAGCGAGACTAGCGGGGGTTTATCGACAGATACGCAGTATTTT. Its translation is CASSETSGGLSTDTQYF.

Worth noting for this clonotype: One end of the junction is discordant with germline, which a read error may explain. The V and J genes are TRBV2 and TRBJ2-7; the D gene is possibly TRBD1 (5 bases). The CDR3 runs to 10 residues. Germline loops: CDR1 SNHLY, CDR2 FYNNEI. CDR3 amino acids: CVSRVYGQYF. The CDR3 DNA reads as TGTGTCAGCAGGGTTTACGGGCAGTACTTC.